This T cell receptor (beta chain) was identified during a study of T-cell reconstitution after alpha-beta-depleted transplantation in children. Overall study results and limits: It was surviving recipient T cells and thymic progenitors that gave some patients high TCRbeta diversity at day 60. Among T cells one year after transplant, newly produced cells accounted for most counts and diversity.

There are 14 residues in the CDR3. J lost 6 bases, V lost 6 bases, and 11 bases had no gene match. The V gene's germline CDR1 is DFQATT and CDR2 SNEGSKA (reference sequence). In this sample, this clonotype turned up a few times. The antigen is unknown. A library of TCRbeta sequences, prepared with unique molecular identifiers, was generated. From the PCR reads, TCRdb called clonotypes with MiXCR, one entry per CDR3 protein. This sample has 250,000 to 400,000 distinct CDR3 sequences, with around 25% found just once. This sequence was found in a male patient younger than 18 who had a stem cell transplant for acute lymphoblastic leukemia, so the T cells may come from the graft donor. The chain employs TRBV20-1 and TRBJ2-1; 7 positions agree with TRBD2. The starting material was PBMCs, mostly from graft donor cells, obtained 180 days after TCRalphabeta/CD19-depleted stem cell transplant. In nucleotides, the CDR3 is TGCAGTGCCCAGCGGGGCGGGAGCCTCAATGAGCAGTTCTTC. It translates to CSAQRGGSLNEQFF.